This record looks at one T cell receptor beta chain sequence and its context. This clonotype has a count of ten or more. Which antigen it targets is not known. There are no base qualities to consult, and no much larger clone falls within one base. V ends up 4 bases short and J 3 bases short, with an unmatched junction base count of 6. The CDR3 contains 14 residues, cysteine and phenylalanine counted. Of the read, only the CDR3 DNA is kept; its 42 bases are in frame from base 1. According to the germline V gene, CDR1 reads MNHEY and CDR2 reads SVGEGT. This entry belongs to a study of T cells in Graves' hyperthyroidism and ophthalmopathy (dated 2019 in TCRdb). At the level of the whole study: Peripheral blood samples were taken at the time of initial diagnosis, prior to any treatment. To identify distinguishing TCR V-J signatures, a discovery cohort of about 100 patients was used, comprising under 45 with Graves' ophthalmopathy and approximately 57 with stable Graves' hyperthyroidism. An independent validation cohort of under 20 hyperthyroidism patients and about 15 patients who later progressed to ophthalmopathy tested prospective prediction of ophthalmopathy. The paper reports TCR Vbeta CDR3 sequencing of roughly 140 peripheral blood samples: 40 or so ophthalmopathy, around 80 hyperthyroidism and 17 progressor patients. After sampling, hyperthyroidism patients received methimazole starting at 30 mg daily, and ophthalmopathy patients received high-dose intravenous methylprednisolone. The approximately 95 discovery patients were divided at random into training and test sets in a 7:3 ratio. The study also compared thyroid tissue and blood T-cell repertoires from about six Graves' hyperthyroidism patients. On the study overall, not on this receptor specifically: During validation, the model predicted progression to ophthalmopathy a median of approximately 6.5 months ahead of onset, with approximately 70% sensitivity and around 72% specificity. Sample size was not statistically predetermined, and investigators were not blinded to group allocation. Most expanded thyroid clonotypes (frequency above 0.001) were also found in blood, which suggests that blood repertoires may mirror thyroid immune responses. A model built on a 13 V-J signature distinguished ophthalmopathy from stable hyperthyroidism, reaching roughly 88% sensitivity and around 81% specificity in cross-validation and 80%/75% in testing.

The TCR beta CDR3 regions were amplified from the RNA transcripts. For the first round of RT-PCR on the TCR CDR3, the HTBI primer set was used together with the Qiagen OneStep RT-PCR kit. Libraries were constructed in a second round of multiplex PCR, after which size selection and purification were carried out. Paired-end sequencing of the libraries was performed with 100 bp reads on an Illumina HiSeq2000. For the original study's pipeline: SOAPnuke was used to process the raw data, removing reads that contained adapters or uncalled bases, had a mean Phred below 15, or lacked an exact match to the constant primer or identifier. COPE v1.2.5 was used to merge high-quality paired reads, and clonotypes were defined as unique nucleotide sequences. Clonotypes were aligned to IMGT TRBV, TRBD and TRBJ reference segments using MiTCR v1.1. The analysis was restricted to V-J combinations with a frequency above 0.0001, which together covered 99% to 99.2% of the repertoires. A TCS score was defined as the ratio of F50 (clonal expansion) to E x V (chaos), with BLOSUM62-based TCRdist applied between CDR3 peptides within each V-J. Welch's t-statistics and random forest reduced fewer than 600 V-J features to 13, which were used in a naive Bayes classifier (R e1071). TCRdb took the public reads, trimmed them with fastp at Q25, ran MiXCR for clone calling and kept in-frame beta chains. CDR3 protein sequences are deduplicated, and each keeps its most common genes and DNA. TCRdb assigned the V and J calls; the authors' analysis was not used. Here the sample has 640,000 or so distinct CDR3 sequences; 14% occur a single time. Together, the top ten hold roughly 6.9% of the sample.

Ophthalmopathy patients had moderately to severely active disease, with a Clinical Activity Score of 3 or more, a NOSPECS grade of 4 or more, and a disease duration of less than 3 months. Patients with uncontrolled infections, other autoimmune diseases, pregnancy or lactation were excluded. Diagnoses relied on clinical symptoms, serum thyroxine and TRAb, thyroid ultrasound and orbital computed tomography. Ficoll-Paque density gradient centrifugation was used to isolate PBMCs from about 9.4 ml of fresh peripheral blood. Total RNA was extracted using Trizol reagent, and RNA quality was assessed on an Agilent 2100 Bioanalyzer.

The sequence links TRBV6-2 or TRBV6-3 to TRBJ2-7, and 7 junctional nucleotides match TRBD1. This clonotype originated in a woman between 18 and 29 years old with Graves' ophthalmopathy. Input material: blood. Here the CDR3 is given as CASSSRTGSYEQYF. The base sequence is TGTGCCAGCAGTTCAAGGACAGGTAGCTACGAGCAGTACTTC.